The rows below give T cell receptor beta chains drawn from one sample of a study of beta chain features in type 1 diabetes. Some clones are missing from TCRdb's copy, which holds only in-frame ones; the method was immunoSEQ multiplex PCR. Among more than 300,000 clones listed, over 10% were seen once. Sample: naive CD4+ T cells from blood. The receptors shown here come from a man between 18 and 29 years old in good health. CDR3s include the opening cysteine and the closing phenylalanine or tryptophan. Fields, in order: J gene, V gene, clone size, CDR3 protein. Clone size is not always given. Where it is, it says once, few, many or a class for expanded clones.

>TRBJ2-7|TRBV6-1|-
CASSSPGQVTYEQYF
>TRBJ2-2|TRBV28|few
CASSSGLAGYTGELFF
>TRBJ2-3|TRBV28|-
CASSPGQTYTQYF
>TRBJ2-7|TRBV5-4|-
CASSPRDRGPEQYF
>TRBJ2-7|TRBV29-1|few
CSVEAVREGRAYEQYF
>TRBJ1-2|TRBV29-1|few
CSVGQGADGYTF
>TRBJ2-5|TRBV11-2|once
CASSLGFRDRSLQETQYF
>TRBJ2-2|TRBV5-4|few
CASSLAKVGGGELFF
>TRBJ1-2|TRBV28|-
CASREEGRYGYTF
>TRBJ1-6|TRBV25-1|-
CASSELGQGRNSPLHF
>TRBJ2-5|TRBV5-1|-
CASSWKRDSLGETQYF
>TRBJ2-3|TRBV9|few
CASSAGGDTQYF
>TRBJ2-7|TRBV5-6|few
CASARNPGEQYF
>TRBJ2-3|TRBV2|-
CASSEKGEGTDTQYF
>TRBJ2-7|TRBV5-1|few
CASSLYRALGASYEQYF
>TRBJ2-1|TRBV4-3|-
CASSQQTGVGNEQFF
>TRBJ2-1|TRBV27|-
CASRPSGRYNEQFF
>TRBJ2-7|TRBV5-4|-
CASSYYRGDYEQYF
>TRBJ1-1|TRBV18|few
CASSSQQGKYTEAFF
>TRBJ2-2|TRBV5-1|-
CASSLVSAGTGELFF
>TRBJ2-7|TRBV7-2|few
CASSPGQGGYEQYF
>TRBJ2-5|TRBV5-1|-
CASSVGLAGGGRSETQYF
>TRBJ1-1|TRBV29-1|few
CSVDDGDMNTEAFF
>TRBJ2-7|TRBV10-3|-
CAISYDRGESYEQYF
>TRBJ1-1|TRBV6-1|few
CASRETDSDTEAFF
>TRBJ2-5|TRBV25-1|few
CASSGAGTNKETQYF
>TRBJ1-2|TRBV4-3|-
CASSQESRDYGYTF
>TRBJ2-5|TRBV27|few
CASRDRTLGTQYF
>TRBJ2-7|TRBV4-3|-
CASSQDIGLPDYEQYF
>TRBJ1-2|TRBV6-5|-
CASSRREGKDGYTF
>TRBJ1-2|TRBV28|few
CASSSGGRWDGYTF
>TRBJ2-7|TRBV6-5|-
CASSYSATGDYEQYF
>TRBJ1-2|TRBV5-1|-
CASSRQGGDYGYTF
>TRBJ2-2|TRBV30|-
CAWGQGATGELFF
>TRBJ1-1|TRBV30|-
CAWSPRGGGTEAFF
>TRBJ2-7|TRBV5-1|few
CASSLEASGGYSYEQYF
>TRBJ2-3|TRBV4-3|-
CASSQDGQGQSTDTQYF
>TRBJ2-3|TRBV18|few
CASSPRPPADTQYF
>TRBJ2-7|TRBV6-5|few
CASTHPGERIEQYF
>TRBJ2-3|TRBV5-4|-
CASSLAGTRFGSDTQYF
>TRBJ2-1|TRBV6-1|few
CAGSGGDYNEQFF
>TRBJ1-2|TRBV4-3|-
CASSQDLSRGLYGYTF
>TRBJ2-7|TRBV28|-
CASSGRVEQYF
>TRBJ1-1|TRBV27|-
CASSFLGGTEAFF
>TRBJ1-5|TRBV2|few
CASRLNRGEGQPQHF
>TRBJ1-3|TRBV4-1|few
CASSQDLRTGSGNTIYF
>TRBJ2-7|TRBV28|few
CASKREPYEQYF
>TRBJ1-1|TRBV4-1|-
CASSQGQGGGGTEAFF
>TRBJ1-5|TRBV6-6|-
CASTDRGSNQPQHF
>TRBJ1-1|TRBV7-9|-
CASSQQGAGTEAFF
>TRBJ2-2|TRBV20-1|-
CSAPLTGELFF
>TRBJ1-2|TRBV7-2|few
CASSWTVLYGYTF
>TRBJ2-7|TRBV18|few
CASSPRPLSDEQYF
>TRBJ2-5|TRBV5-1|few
CASSMTGVETQYF
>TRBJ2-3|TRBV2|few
CASRQRGGSDTQYF
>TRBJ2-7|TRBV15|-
CATSRDRYYEQYF
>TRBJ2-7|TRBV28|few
CASSSTGQGAYEQYF